Described below is a single T cell receptor beta chain sequence and its context. The antigen is undetermined. The CDR3 spans 19 residues. Germline CDR1 reads SEHNR; CDR2 reads FQNEAQ (reference sequence). The data belong to a study of T cell responses to AZD1222 COVID-19 vaccine. Study observations and caveats: Following two doses of AZD1222, Spike-specific TCR breadth and depth rose. Unmutated variant regions are reportedly the target of nearly half of TCRs that are spike-specific. Donors were chiefly white British, with a greater number of females, and clonal diversity was perhaps underestimated. Spike was spanned by vaccine-associated CD4 TCRs, which were dominant at 160-218 and 743-854.

TCRdb keeps only in-frame clones here, not all; method: immunoSEQ multiplex PCR. Here the sample spans 150,000 or so clones, about 89% being singletons. The source material was peripheral blood, sampled 28 days after the second AZD1222 dose. This sequence was found in an adult who received the AZD1222 COVID-19 vaccine. The chain carries TRBV7-9 and TRBJ2-7; 9 bases map to TRBD1. The tail of the sequence fits TRBJ2-1 better, so the J call may be wrong. The CDR3 DNA is TGTGCCAGCAGCTTAGGTAGGTTGGGACAGGGTCCCTCCTACAATGAGCAGTTCTTC. It yields the protein CASSLGRLGQGPSYNEQFF.